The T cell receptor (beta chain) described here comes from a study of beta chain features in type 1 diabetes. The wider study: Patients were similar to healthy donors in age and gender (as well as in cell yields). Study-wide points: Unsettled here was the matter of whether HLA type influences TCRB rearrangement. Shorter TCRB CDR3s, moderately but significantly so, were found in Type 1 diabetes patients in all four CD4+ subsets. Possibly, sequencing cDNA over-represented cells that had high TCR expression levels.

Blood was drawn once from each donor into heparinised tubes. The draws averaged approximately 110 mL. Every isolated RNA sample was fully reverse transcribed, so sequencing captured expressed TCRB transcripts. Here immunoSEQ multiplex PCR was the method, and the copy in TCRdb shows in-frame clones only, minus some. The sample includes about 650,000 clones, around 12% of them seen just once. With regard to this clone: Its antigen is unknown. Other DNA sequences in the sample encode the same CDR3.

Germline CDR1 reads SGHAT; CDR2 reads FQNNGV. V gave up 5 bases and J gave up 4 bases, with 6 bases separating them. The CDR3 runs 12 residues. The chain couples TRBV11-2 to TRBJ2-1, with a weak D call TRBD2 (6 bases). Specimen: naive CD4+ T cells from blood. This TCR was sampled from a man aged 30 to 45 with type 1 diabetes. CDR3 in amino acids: CASSLAYNEQFF. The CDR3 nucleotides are TGTGCCAGCAGCCTAGCGTACAATGAGCAGTTCTTC. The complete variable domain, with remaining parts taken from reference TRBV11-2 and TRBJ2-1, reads EAGVAQSPRYKIIEKRQSVAFWCNPISGHATLYWYQQILGQGPKLLIQFQNNGVVDDSQLPKDRFSAERLKGVDSTLKIQPAKLEDSAVYLCASSLAYNEQFFGPGTRLTVL.